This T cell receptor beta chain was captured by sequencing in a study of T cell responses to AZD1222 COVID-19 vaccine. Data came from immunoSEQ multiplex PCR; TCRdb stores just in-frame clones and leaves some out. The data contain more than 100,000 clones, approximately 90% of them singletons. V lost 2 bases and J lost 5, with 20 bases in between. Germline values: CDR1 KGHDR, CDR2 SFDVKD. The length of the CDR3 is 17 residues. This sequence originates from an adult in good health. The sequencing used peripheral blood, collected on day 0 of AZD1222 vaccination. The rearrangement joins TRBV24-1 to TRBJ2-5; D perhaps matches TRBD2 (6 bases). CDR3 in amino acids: CATSDSPGRIGGETQYF. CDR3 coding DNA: TGTGCCACCAGTGATTCTCCCGGACGGATCGGAGGGGAGACCCAGTACTTC.